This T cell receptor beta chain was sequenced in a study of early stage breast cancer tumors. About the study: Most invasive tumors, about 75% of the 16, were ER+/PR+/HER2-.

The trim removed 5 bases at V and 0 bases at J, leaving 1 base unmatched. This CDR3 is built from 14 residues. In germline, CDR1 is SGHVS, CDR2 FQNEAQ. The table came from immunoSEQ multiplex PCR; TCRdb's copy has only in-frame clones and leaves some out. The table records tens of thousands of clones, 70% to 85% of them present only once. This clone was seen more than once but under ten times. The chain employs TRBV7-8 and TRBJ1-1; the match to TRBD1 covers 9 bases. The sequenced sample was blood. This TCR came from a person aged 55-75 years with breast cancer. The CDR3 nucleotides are TGTGCCAGCAGCCGGGACAGGGTGAACACTGAAGCTTTCTTT. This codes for CASSRDRVNTEAFF.